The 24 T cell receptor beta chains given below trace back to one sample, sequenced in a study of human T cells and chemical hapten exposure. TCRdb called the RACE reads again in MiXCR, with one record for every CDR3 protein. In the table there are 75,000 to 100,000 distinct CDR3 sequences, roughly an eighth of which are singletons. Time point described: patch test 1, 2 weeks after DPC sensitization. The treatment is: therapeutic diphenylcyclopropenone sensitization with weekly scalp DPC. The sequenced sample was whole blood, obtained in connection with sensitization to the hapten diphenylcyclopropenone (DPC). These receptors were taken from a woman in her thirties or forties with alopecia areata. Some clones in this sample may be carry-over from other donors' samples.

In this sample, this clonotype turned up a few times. The DNA of the CDR3 is TGTGCCAGCAGCTTAGCCAAAAGCACAGATACGCAGTATTTT. Its translation: CASSLAKSTDTQYF. The chain employs TRBV5-4 and TRBJ2-3; D not certain. V was trimmed by 2 bases and J by 0 bases, leaving 7 bases between them. Germline V gene data show CDR1 as SGHNT and CDR2 as YYREEE (reference sequence). The CDR3 is made up of 14 amino acids.

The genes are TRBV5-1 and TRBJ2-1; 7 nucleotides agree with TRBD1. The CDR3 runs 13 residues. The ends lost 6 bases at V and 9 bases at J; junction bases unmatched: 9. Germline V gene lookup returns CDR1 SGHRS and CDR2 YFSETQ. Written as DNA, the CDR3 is TGCGCCAGCAAAAAAGACGGGACAGCTGAGCAGTTCTTC. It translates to CASKKDGTAEQFF.

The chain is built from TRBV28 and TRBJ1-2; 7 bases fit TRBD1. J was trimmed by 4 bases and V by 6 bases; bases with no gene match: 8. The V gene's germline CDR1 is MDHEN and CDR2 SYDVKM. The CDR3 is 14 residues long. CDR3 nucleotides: TGTGCCAGCAGCCTGGGACAGCCTCTCTATGGCTACACCTTC. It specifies CASSLGQPLYGYTF.

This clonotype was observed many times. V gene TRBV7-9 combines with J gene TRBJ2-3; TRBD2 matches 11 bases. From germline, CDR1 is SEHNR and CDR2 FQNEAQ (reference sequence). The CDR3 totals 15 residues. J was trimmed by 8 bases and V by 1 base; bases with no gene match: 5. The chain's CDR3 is CASSLETSGSGTQYF. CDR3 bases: TGTGCCAGCAGCTTAGAAACTAGCGGGAGTGGTACGCAGTATTTT.

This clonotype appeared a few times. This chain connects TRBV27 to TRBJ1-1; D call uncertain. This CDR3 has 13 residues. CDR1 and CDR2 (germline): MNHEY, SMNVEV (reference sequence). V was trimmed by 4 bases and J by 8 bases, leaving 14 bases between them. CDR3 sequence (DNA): TGTGCCAGCAGTTCTTGGGTCGGCGGGGAAGCTTTCTTT. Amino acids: CASSSWVGGEAFF.

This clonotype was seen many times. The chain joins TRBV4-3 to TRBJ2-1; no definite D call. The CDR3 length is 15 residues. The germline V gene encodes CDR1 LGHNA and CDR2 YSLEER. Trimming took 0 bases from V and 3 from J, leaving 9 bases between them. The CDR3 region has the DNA TGCGCCAGCAGCCAAGATCGGTACAGCTACAATGAGCAGTTCTTC. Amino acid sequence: CASSQDRYSYNEQFF.

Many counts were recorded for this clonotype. The CDR3 DNA is TGCAGCGTTGCTCAAGGGAATGAAAAACTGTTTTTT. It translates to CSVAQGNEKLFF. The rearrangement uses TRBV29-1 and TRBJ1-4; D remains unclear. The V end lost 4 bases, the J end lost 5 bases, and 8 bases lay between the germline ends. The V gene's germline CDR1 is SQVTM and CDR2 ANQGSEA. CDR3 size: 12 residues.

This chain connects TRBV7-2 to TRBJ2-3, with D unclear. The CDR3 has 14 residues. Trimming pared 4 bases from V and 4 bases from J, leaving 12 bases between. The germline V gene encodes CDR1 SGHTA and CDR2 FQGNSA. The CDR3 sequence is CASSSRWVSDTQYF. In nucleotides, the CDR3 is TGTGCCAGCAGCTCCCGTTGGGTTTCAGATACGCAGTATTTT.

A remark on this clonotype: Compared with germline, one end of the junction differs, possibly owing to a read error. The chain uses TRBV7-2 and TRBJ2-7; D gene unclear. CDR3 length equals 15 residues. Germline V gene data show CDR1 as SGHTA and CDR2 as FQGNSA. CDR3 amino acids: CVSSLYLGSSYEQYF. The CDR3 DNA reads TGTGTCAGCAGCTTATATCTGGGTAGCTCCTACGAGCAGTACTTC.

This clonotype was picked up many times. CDR3 loop: CASSREGQGDTQYF. Here the CDR3 DNA reads TGTGCCAGCAGTCGGGAGGGCCAGGGAGATACGCAGTATTTT. The chain couples TRBV11-1 to TRBJ2-3, with 8 nucleotides matching TRBD2. J lost 5 bases, V lost 6 bases, and 7 bases had no gene match. The CDR3 is 14 residues long. Germline loops: CDR1 SGHAT, CDR2 FQDESV (reference sequence).

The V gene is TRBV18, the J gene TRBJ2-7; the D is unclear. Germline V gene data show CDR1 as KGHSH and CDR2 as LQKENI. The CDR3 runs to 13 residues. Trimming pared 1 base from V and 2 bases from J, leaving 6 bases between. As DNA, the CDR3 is TGTGCCAGCTCACCACTAAGAGCCTACGAGCAGTACTTC. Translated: CASSPLRAYEQYF.

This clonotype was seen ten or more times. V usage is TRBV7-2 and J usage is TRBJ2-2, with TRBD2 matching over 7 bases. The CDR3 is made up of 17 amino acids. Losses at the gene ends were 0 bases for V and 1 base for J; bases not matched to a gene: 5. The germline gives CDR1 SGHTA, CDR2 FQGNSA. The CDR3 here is CASSLASGGRNTGELFF. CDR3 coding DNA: TGTGCCAGCAGCTTAGCGTCTGGCGGGAGGAACACCGGGGAGCTGTTTTTT. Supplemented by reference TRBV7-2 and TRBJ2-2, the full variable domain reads GAGVSQSPSNKVTEKGKDVELRCDPISGHTALYWYRQSLGQGLEFLIYFQGNSAPDKSGLPSDRFSAERTGGSVSTLTIQRTQQEDSAVYLCASSLASGGRNTGELFFGEGSRLTVL.

DNA of the CDR3: TGCAGCGTTGAACGACAGAGAGATACGCAGTATTTT. Translated: CSVERQRDTQYF. The chain carries TRBV29-1 and TRBJ2-3; TRBD1 is a possible D gene (5 bases). CDR1 and CDR2 (germline): SQVTM, ANQGSEA. This CDR3 region has 12 residues. Trimming left V 2 bases short and J 5 bases short, with 8 bases between.

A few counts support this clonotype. The CDR3 DNA reads as TGTGCCAGCAATCAGGGATACACCGGGGAGCTGTTTTTT. This sequence encodes CASNQGYTGELFF. The chain employs TRBV7-9 and TRBJ2-2; perhaps TRBD1 as D (5 bases). CDR1 SEHNR and CDR2 FQNEAQ come from the germline V gene (reference sequence). The V end lost 7 bases, the J end lost 3 bases, and 9 bases lay between the germline ends. CDR3 length: 13 amino acids.

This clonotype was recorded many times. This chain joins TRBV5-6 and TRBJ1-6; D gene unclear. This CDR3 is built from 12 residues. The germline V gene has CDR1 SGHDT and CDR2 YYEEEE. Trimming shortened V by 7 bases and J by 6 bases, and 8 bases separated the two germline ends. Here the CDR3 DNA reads TGTGCCAGCGGACTGACTAATTCACCCCTCCACTTT. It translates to CASGLTNSPLHF.

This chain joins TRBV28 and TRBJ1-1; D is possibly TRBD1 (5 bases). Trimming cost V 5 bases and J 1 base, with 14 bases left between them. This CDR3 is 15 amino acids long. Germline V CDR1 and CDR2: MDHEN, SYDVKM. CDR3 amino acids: CASSPTPTGNTEAFF. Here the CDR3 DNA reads TGTGCCAGCAGTCCAACCCCTACAGGGAACACTGAAGCTTTCTTT.

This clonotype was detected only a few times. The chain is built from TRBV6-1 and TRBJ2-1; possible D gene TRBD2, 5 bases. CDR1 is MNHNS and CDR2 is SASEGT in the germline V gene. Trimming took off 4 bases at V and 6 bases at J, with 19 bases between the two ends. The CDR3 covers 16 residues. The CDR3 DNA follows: TGTGCCAGCAGTGGTCCACCGGGGATCGTAGGCAATGAGCAGTTCTTC. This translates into CASSGPPGIVGNEQFF.

The chain's CDR3 is CASSYSSFQGATDTQYF. In DNA form, the CDR3 reads TGTGCCAGCAGTTACTCGAGCTTTCAAGGCGCCACAGATACGCAGTATTTT. V usage is TRBV6-6 and J usage is TRBJ2-3; D is uncertain. In germline, CDR1 is MNHNY, CDR2 SVGAGI (reference sequence). V dropped 0 bases and J dropped 2 bases, with 15 bases sitting between them. The CDR3 is 17 amino acids.

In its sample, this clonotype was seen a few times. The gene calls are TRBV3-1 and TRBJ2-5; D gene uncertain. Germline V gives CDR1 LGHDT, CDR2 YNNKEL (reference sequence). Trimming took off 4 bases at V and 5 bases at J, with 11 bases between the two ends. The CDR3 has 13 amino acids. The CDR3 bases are TGTGCCAGCAGCCCCGACCCCCGGGAGACCCAGTACTTC. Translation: CASSPDPRETQYF.

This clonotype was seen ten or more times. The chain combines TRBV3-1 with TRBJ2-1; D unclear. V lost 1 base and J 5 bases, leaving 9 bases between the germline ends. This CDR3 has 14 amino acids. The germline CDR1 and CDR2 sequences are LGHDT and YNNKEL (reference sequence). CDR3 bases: TGTGCCAGCAGCCAAGGCCCTAGGAACAATGAGCAGTTCTTC. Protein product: CASSQGPRNNEQFF.

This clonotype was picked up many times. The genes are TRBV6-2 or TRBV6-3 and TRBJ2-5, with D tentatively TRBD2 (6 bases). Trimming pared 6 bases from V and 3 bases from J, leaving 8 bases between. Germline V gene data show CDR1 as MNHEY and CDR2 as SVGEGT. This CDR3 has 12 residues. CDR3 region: CASSPGEETQYF. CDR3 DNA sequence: TGTGCCAGCAGCCCGGGGGAAGAGACCCAGTACTTC.

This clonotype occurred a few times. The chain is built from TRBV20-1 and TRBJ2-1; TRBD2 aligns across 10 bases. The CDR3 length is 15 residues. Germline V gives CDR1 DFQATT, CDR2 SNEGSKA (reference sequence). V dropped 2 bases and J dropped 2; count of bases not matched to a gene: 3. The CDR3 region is CSARRAGGPYNEQFF. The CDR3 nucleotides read TGCAGTGCTAGACGAGCGGGAGGGCCCTACAATGAGCAGTTCTTC.

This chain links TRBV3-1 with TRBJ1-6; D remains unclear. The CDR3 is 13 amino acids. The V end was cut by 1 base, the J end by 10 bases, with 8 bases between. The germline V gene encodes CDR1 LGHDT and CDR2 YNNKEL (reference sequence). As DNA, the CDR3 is TGTGCCAGCAGCCAAGCGAGGCAGTCACCCCTCCACTTT. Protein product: CASSQARQSPLHF.

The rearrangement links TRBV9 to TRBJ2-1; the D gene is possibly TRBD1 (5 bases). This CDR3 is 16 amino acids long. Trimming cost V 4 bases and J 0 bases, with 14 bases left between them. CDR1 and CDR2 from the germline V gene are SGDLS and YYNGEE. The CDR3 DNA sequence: TGTGCCAGCAGCACCAGACAGACGAGCTCCTACAATGAGCAGTTCTTC. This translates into CASSTRQTSSYNEQFF.